The clone carrying this T cell receptor (beta chain) was recorded only once. What it binds is unknown. The CDR3 runs 15 residues. The V and J ends lost 5 bases and 3 bases respectively, with 15 bases between them. CDR1 SGHVS and CDR2 FNYEAQ come from the germline V gene. This sample stems from a study of cytomegalovirus exposure and HLA in healthy donors. The PCR employed 60 Vbeta primers together with 13 Jbeta primers. The method was immunoSEQ multiplex PCR; TCRdb's version includes in-frame clones alone and lacks a portion of them. This repertoire shows just over 95,000 clones, about four fifths found once; its top ten account for 4.9%. Study findings and constraints: A later examination showed that TCR association rates differed by HLA locus, with DRB1 most and HLA-C fewest.

This sequence was found in a woman in her thirties or forties in good health and CMV-seronegative. The J gene is TRBJ2-3, the V gene TRBV7-6; TRBD1 might be the D (7 bases). Sequenced input: PBMCs. The CDR3 region has the DNA TGTGCCAGCAGCCCCAACAGGGGAGGAACAGATACGCAGTATTTT. Its translation: CASSPNRGGTDTQYF.